This T cell receptor (beta chain) appears in the sequencing data of a study of cytomegalovirus exposure and HLA in healthy donors. In its sample, this clone was seen a few times. Antigen unknown. Study results and limitations: A later look showed TCR association rates differing by HLA locus, highest for DRB1 and lowest for HLA-C. Researchers reported in a later analysis that common viral pathogens appeared linked to several top clusters.

A multiplex PCR was run with 60 Vbeta primers and 13 Jbeta primers. TCRdb's copy holds only in-frame clones and misses some; the assay was immunoSEQ multiplex PCR. The profile shows 87,000 or so clones, approximately 7.7% of them singletons. Sample: PBMCs. This receptor was taken from a man between 50 and 59 years old in good health and CMV-seronegative.

The CDR3 loop is CASRRDRAQETQYF. The CDR3 DNA reads as TGTGCCAGCAGGCGGGACAGGGCCCAGGAGACCCAGTACTTC. This chain links TRBV2 with TRBJ2-5; 9 bases map to TRBD1. J lost 5 bases, V lost 6 bases, and 7 bases had no gene match. Per the germline V gene, CDR1 is SNHLY and CDR2 is FYNNEI. The CDR3 sequence is 14 residues long.